This T cell receptor (beta chain) was found in a study of shared clonotypes between healthy human individuals. The germline gives CDR1 SGHVS, CDR2 FNYEAQ. V was shortened by 6 bases and J by 2 bases, with 20 bases between the two germline ends. This CDR3 is built from 16 residues. This table comes from immunoSEQ multiplex PCR, and its TCRdb copy is limited to in-frame clones, with some not included. The sample comprises approximately 1.9 million clones, 85% to 95% of which are singletons, and about 1.7% rests with the top ten. Naive CD8 populations comprised CD45RO-negative cells positively selected for CCR7, excluding terminally differentiated effector memory CD45RA+ cells.

The sequencing sample was made of naive CD8+ T cells from PBMCs. The sequence came from a man younger than 35 in good health. Some clones in this sample may be carry-over from other donors' samples. V gene TRBV7-6 combines with J gene TRBJ2-7; the D is unclear. Here the CDR3 DNA reads TGTGCCAGCAGTACCTCGAGACTCATGGATACCTACGAGCAGTACTTC. It is translated as CASSTSRLMDTYEQYF.